What follows is one TCR beta chain and its context. These data come from a study of technical replicates of blood from a handful of donors. This table comes from immunoSEQ multiplex PCR, and its TCRdb copy is limited to in-frame clones, with some not included. Of over 65,000 clones listed, nearly 98% are singletons. Trimming pared 4 bases from V and 1 base from J, leaving 7 bases between. Germline V gene lookup returns CDR1 MGHRA and CDR2 YSYEKL. This CDR3 spans 14 amino acids. The receptor was isolated from a human donor in good health. Specimen: T cells isolated from PBMCs. This chain links TRBV4-1 with TRBJ2-2, with a possible D match to TRBD2 (6 bases). The CDR3 spells CASSREENTGELFF. In DNA, the CDR3 is TGCGCCAGCAGCCGGGAGGAGAACACCGGGGAGCTGTTTTTT.